The sequence of this TCR beta chain was determined in a study of a mutant IDH1 vaccine in newly diagnosed glioma. Study-level background: Previous care, which was radiotherapy, temozolomide, or both, most often involved both.

Notes on this clone: Its antigen is still unknown.

The method was immunoSEQ multiplex PCR; TCRdb's version includes in-frame clones alone and lacks a portion of them. The sample consists of over 45,000 clones, about 86% of them appearing once. Time point of the sample: week 5, during vaccination. The investigators gave 300 ug of mutant IDH1 20-mer peptide in each vaccine dose, together with topical imiquimod. With 5 bases clipped from V and 0 bases from J, the junction kept 5 bases outside the gene matches. This CDR3 contains 15 residues. Germline lookup yields CDR1 MNHNS and CDR2 SASEGT. Sample: PBMCs, taken from a glioma patient whose treatment included an IDH1 peptide vaccine. V is TRBV6-1 and J is TRBJ1-2; 8 bases line up with TRBD1. This receptor was identified in a woman aged 45-59 years with glioma. Here the CDR3 reads CASSSRDRSNYGYTF. DNA for the CDR3: TGTGCCAGCAGTTCTCGGGACAGGTCTAACTATGGCTACACCTTC.